These 25 T cell receptor beta chains came from one sample sequenced in a study of blood T cell repertoires in COVID-19. Sequencing used immunoSEQ multiplex PCR; TCRdb keeps in-frame clones, though not all of them. The table lists 200,000 to 250,000 clones, less than 85% of them singletons, with just over 2.5% in the top ten. Sequenced sample: peripheral blood. These receptors all stem from a woman between 65 and 79 years old with active or convalescent COVID-19.

This chain connects TRBV5-1 to TRBJ2-3; TRBD1 might be the D (5 bases). Trimming stripped 5 bases from V and 3 bases from J, with 10 bases between. The CDR3 length is 13 residues. Germline V gives CDR1 SGHRS, CDR2 YFSETQ. This CDR3 reads CASSLGETDTQYF. CDR3 nucleotide sequence: TGCGCCAGCAGTCTAGGGGAAACAGATACGCAGTATTTT.

CDR3 amino acids: CASSIEAGLRGGDSPLHF. The CDR3 coding sequence is TGTGCCAGTAGTATAGAGGCAGGGCTTCGGGGAGGAGATTCACCCCTCCACTTT. J is TRBJ1-6 and V is TRBV19, with D possibly being TRBD1 (5 bases). This CDR3 comprises 18 residues. Germline V lookup: CDR1 LNHDA, CDR2 SQIVND (reference sequence). Trimming pared 0 bases from V and 8 bases from J, leaving 20 bases between.

The V gene is TRBV7-2, the J gene TRBJ2-2; TRBD1 matches 11 bases. CDR1 is SGHTA and CDR2 is FQGNSA in the germline V gene. V was clipped by 3 bases and J by 4 bases; unmatched bases: 4. The CDR3 is made up of 16 amino acids. CDR3 in amino acids: CASSFTGTGGTGELFF. The CDR3 bases are TGTGCCAGCAGCTTTACCGGGACAGGGGGCACCGGGGAGCTGTTTTTT.

The chain joins TRBV29-1 to TRBJ1-5; the match to TRBD1 covers 9 bases. CDR3 length equals 15 residues. Per germline, CDR1 SQVTM and CDR2 ANQGSEA. J lost 2 bases, V lost 6 bases, and 8 bases had no gene match. CDR3 residues: CSVAQGASGNQPQHF. Written as DNA, the CDR3 is TGCAGCGTAGCACAGGGGGCCTCGGGCAATCAGCCCCAGCATTTT.

V usage is TRBV28 and J usage is TRBJ2-5, with D perhaps TRBD2 (7 bases). Germline V gene sequence: CDR1 MDHEN, CDR2 SYDVKM. There are 15 residues in the CDR3. Deletions cut 8 bases from V and 4 bases from J, with 20 bases between. CDR3 coding DNA: TGTGCCAGCTCCCTGGGGGGAGGGGGTGGAGAGACCCAGTACTTC. It is translated as CASSLGGGGGETQYF.

The gene calls are TRBV15 and TRBJ1-5, with a weak D call TRBD1 (5 bases). Germline V gene lookup returns CDR1 LNHNV and CDR2 YYDKDF (reference sequence). V lost 3 bases, J lost 6 bases, and 9 bases lay in between. The length of the CDR3 is 13 residues. The CDR3: CATSSLGGQPQHF. CDR3 nucleotides: TGTGCCACCAGCAGCCTGGGGGGTCAGCCCCAGCATTTT. Together with reference TRBV15 and TRBJ1-5, the CDR3 gives the full variable domain: DAMVIQNPRYQVTQFGKPVTLSCSQTLNHNVMYWYQQKSSQAPKLLFHYYDKDFNNEADTPDNFQSRRPNTSFCFLDIRSPGLGDTAMYLCATSSLGGQPQHFGDGTRLSIL.

The chain is built from TRBV6-5 and TRBJ1-1; 7 bases map to TRBD1. Germline trimming cut 8 bases from V and 1 base from J; bases unmatched to any gene: 7. Germline V CDR1 and CDR2: MNHEY, SVGAGI. The CDR3 is made up of 14 amino acids. CDR3 residues: CASAHRGGNTEAFF. The CDR3 DNA reads as TGTGCCAGCGCACACAGGGGCGGGAACACTGAAGCTTTCTTT.

This chain's CDR3 is CASTSLGGEQFF. CDR3 coding DNA: TGTGCCAGCACCTCGCTAGGTGGTGAGCAGTTCTTC. The chain links TRBV2 to TRBJ2-1, with D uncertain. The germline gives CDR1 SNHLY, CDR2 FYNNEI. The CDR3 has 12 residues. V was clipped by 7 bases and J by 9 bases, with 13 bases between them. Full variable domain (missing parts from reference TRBV2 and TRBJ2-1): EPEVTQTPSHQVTQMGQEVILRCVPISNHLYFYWYRQILGQKVEFLVSFYNNEISEKSEIFDDQFSVERPDGSNFTLKIRSTKLEDSAMYFCASTSLGGEQFFGPGTRLTVL.

The chain uses TRBV3-1 (or the pseudogene TRBV3-2) and TRBJ2-7; 7 bases are a match to TRBD1. This CDR3 has 15 residues. The germline CDR1 and CDR2 sequences are LGHDT and YNNKEL (reference sequence). Unmatched junction bases numbered 4, after V lost 1 base and J lost 1 base. The CDR3 here is CASSQVPDRSYEQYF. In DNA, the CDR3 is TGTGCCAGCAGCCAAGTGCCGGACAGGTCCTACGAGCAGTACTTC.

CDR3 bases: TGCGCCAGCAGACGGGGAGTGTGGGGGGACTCCTACGAGCAGTACTTC. As protein: CASRRGVWGDSYEQYF. J is TRBJ2-7 and V is TRBV5-1, with D possibly matching TRBD2 (6 bases). There are 16 residues in the CDR3. Germline V gives CDR1 SGHRS, CDR2 YFSETQ. Trimming left V 5 bases short and J 0 bases short, with 18 bases between. Looking up the rest from reference TRBV5-1 and TRBJ2-7 gives the full variable domain: KAGVTQTPRYLIKTRGQQVTLSCSPISGHRSVSWYQQTPGQGLQFLFEYFSETQRNKGNFPGRFSGRQFSNSRSEMNVSTLELGDSALYLCASRRGVWGDSYEQYFGPGTRLTVT.

V and J are TRBV6-5 and TRBJ1-2, with TRBD1 identical over 10 bases. Germline V gene data show CDR1 as MNHEY and CDR2 as SVGAGI. This CDR3 contains 14 residues. The J segment lost 7 bases and the V segment lost 10 bases, leaving 12 bases of the junction unmatched. For the CDR3, the DNA is TGTGCCACCCTGGTCGGGACAGGGGCGGGTGGCTACACCTTC. This gives the protein CATLVGTGAGGYTF.

The rearrangement links TRBV10-3 to TRBJ2-7; D perhaps matches TRBD2 (6 bases). Trimming shortened V by 10 bases and J by 2 bases, and 12 bases separated the two germline ends. This CDR3 has 12 amino acids. The germline V gene encodes CDR1 ENHRY and CDR2 SYGVKD. CDR3 DNA sequence: TGTGCCACATGGGCGGGGACCTACGAGCAGTACTTC. As protein: CATWAGTYEQYF.

The chain links TRBV15 to TRBJ2-2, with D possibly TRBD1 on 6 matching bases. Germline lookup yields CDR1 LNHNV and CDR2 YYDKDF (reference sequence). Between the trimmed V and J ends, which lost 0 bases and 1 base, there was a span of 9 bases. This CDR3 region has 16 residues. This chain's CDR3 is CATSREQTGNTGELFF. CDR3 in DNA: TGTGCCACCAGCAGAGAGCAGACAGGGAACACCGGGGAGCTGTTTTTT.

This clone was observed once. This chain connects TRBV27 to TRBJ2-7; 10 nucleotides agree with TRBD1. After removal of 0 bases from V and 6 bases from J, the junction contained 5 bases not matched to a gene. Germline V CDR1 and CDR2: MNHEY, SMNVEV (reference sequence). This CDR3 region has 15 residues. Here the CDR3 DNA reads TGTGCCAGCAGTTTATCATGGACAGGGGGTTCCGAGCAGTACTTC. Its translation is CASSLSWTGGSEQYF.

In this sample, this clone turned up a few times. The chain recombines TRBV7-9 with TRBJ1-6; no definite D call. The CDR3 spans 15 residues. Trimming cost V 3 bases and J 8 bases, with 14 bases left between them. CDR1 is SEHNR and CDR2 is FQNEAQ in the germline V gene (reference sequence). This chain's CDR3 is CASSFGLARDSPLHF. The DNA of the CDR3 is TGTGCCAGCAGCTTTGGGCTTGCGAGGGATTCACCCCTCCACTTT.

This rearrangement joins TRBV5-4 to TRBJ2-1; maybe TRBD2 (6 bases). The V and J ends lost 3 bases and 6 bases respectively, with 10 bases between them. This CDR3 has 13 residues. CDR1 and CDR2 from the germline V gene are SGHNT and YYREEE (reference sequence). The CDR3 bases are TGTGCCAGCAGCTCGTGGGGAGGCAATGAGCAGTTCTTC. It specifies CASSSWGGNEQFF.

This clone was seen a handful of times. The V call is TRBV4-3, the J call TRBJ1-2, with D perhaps matching TRBD1 (5 bases). CDR3 length: 15 amino acids. The V end lost 4 bases, the J end lost 6 bases, and 18 bases lay between the germline ends. CDR1 is LGHNA and CDR2 is YSLEER in the germline V gene. The CDR3 here is CASSLGAGRTDGYTF. Here the CDR3 DNA reads TGCGCCAGCAGCCTCGGGGCAGGGAGGACGGATGGCTACACCTTC.

The J gene is TRBJ1-1, the V gene TRBV6-5; TRBD1 aligns across 7 bases. Germline-derived CDR1 and CDR2 are MNHEY and SVGAGI. V lost 6 bases to trimming and J lost 11 bases; unmatched junction nucleotides: 12. This CDR3 contains 13 residues. CDR3 sequence (DNA): TGTGCCAGCAGGACAGGGAAGGTCGGCCTGGCTTTCTTT. Amino acids: CASRTGKVGLAFF.

This chain uses TRBV6-5 with TRBJ2-2; 9 positions match TRBD1. The V and J ends lost 5 bases and 3 bases, in that order; junction bases with no gene match: 4. This CDR3 spans 15 amino acids. Germline CDR1 is MNHEY and CDR2 is SVGAGI. CDR3 region: CASSNRGQDTGELFF. The DNA for the CDR3 is TGTGCCAGCAGTAACAGGGGGCAGGACACCGGGGAGCTGTTTTTT.

The chain combines TRBV30 with TRBJ1-5; weak D call: TRBD1 (6 bases). The CDR3 contains 13 residues. Germline values: CDR1 GTSNPN, CDR2 SVGIG (reference sequence). V shed 1 base and J shed 5 bases, with 9 bases lying between them. The DNA of the CDR3 is TGTGCCTGGAGTGGTTCAGGGGATCAGCCCCAGCATTTT. Amino acid sequence: CAWSGSGDQPQHF.

The chain recombines TRBV5-1 with TRBJ1-1; D is possibly TRBD1 (6 bases). Germline V gene data show CDR1 as SGHRS and CDR2 as YFSETQ. V was trimmed by 3 bases and J by 7 bases, leaving 13 bases between them. The CDR3 runs to 13 residues. CDR3 protein: CASSSYTGFEAFF. DNA for the CDR3: TGCGCCAGCAGCTCCTACACAGGGTTTGAAGCTTTCTTT. Full variable domain (missing parts from reference TRBV5-1 and TRBJ1-1): KAGVTQTPRYLIKTRGQQVTLSCSPISGHRSVSWYQQTPGQGLQFLFEYFSETQRNKGNFPGRFSGRQFSNSRSEMNVSTLELGDSALYLCASSSYTGFEAFFGQGTRLTVV.

This clone has only one observation. V usage is TRBV3-1 (or the pseudogene TRBV3-2) and J usage is TRBJ2-1; TRBD1 matches at 8 bases. The CDR3 totals 16 residues. Per the germline V gene, CDR1 is LGHDT and CDR2 is YNNKEL (reference sequence). The V segment lost 3 bases and the J segment 2 bases; nucleotides outside the gene matches: 6. In DNA form, the CDR3 reads TGTGCCAGCAGCCAGCCAGGGGGCAAACCCTACAATGAGCAGTTCTTC. It yields the protein CASSQPGGKPYNEQFF.

To note about this clone: Relative to the germline gene, one junction end is altered; a read error may explain this. The chain combines TRBV9 with TRBJ2-3, with D unclear. The CDR3 loop spans 12 amino acids. Germline V gene data show CDR1 as SGDLS and CDR2 as YYNGEE. In DNA, the CDR3 is TGCCCTAAATTCTACAGCACAGATACGCAGTATTTT. Translating gives CPKFYSTDTQYF.

The V gene is TRBV24-1, the J gene TRBJ1-1, with TRBD1 matching 7 bases. Germline CDR1 reads KGHDR; CDR2 reads SFDVKD. The length of the CDR3 is 17 residues. The V segment lost 8 bases and the J segment 0 bases; nucleotides outside the gene matches: 14. In DNA form, the CDR3 reads TGTGCCACCAACCTGGGACAGCTGGACTGTATGAACACTGAAGCTTTCTTT. Translated: CATNLGQLDCMNTEAFF.

The chain employs TRBV13 and TRBJ2-3, with D unresolved. CDR1 is PRHDT and CDR2 is FYEKMQ in the germline V gene (reference sequence). V gave up 3 bases and J gave up 1 base, with 2 bases separating them. The CDR3 extends over 12 amino acids. This CDR3 is CASSFGTDTQYF. As DNA, the CDR3 is TGTGCCAGCAGCTTCGGCACAGATACGCAGTATTTT.